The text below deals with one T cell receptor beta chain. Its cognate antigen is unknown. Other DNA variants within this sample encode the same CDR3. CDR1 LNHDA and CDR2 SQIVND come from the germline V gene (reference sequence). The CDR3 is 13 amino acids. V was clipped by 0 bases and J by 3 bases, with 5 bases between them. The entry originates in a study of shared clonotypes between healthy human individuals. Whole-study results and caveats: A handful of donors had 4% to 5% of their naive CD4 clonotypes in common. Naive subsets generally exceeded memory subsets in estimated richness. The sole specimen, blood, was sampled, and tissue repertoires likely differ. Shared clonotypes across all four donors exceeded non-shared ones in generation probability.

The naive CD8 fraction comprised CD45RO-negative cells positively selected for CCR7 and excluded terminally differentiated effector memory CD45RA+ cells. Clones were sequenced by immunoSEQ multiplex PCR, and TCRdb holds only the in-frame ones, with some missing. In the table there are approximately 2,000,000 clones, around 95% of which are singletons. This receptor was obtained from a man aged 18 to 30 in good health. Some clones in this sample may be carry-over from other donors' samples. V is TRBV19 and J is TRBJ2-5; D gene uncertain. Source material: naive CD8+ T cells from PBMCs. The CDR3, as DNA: TGTGCCAGTAGTATAGACTGGGAAGAGACCCAGTACTTC. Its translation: CASSIDWEETQYF.